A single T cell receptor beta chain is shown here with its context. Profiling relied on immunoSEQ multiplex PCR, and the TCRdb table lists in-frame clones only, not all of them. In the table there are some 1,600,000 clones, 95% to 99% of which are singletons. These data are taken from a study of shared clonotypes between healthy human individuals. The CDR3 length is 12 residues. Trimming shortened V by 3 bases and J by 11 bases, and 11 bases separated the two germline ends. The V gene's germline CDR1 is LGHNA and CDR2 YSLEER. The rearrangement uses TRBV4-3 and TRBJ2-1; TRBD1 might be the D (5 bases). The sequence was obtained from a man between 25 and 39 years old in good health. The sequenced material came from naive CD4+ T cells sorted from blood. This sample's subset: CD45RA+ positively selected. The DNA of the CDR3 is TGCGCCAGCAGCCACGGCAGGGCGCAGCAGTTCTTC. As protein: CASSHGRAQQFF.